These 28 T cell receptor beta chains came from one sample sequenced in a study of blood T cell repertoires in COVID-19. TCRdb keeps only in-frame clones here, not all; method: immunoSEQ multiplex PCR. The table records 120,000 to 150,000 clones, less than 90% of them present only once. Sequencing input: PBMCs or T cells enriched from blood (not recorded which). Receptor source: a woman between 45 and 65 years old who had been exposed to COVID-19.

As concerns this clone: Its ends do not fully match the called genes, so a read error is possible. The CDR3 loop reads CASSPGTVGKLFF. The CDR3 nucleotides are TGCGCCAGCAGCCCGGGGACAGTCGGGAAGCTGTTTTTT. The V gene is TRBV5-1, the J gene TRBJ2-2; 7 bases line up with TRBD1. Germline V CDR1 and CDR2: SGHRS, YFSETQ. The CDR3 has 13 amino acids.

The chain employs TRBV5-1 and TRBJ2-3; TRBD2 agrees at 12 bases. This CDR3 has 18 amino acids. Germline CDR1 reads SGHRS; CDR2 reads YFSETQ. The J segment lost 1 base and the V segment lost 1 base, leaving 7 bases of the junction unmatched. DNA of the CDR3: TGCGCCAGCAGCTTGAACCCCCGGACTAGCGGGGGCACAGATACGCAGTATTTT. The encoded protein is CASSLNPRTSGGTDTQYF.

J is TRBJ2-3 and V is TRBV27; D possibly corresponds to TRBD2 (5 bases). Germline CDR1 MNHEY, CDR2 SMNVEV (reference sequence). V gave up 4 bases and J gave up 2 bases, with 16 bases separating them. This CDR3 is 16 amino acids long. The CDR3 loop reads CASSWGNKRTTDTQYF. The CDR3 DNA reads TGTGCCAGCAGTTGGGGTAACAAGCGGACCACAGATACGCAGTATTTT.

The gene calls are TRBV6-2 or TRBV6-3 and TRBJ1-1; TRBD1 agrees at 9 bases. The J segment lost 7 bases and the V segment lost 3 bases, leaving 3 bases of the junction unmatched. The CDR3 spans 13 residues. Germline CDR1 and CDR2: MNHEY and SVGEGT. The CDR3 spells CASSYTGQGEAFF. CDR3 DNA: TGTGCCAGCAGTTATACGGGACAGGGTGAAGCTTTCTTT.

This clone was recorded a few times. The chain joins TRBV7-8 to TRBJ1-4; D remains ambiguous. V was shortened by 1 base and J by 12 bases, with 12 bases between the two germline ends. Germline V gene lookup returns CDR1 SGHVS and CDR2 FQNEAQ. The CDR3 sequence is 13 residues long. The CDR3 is CASSLEVGVELFF. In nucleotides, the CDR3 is TGTGCCAGCAGCTTAGAAGTGGGAGTGGAACTGTTTTTT.

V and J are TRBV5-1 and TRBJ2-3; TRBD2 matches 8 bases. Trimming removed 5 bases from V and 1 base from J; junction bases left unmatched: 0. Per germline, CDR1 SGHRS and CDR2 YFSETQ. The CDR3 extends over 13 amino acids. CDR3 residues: CASRTSGTDTQYF. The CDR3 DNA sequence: TGCGCCAGCAGGACTAGCGGCACAGATACGCAGTATTTT.

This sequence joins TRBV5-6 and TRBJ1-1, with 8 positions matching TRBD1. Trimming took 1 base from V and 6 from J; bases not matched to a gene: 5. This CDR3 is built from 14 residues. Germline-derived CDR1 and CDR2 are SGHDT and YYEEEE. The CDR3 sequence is CASSLTGGIPEAFF. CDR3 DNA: TGTGCCAGCAGCTTGACAGGGGGTATACCTGAAGCTTTCTTT.

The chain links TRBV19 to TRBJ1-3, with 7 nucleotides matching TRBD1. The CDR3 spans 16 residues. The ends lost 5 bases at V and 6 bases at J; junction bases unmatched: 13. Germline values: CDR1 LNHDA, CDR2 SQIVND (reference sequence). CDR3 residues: CASSPTRRQGQNTIYF. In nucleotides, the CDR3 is TGTGCCAGTAGTCCTACGAGAAGACAGGGTCAAAACACCATATATTTT.

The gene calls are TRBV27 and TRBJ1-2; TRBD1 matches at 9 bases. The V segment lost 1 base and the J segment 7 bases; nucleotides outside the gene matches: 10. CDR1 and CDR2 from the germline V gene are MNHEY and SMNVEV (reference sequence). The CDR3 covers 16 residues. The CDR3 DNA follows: TGTGCCAGCAGTTTATTGGGGGGGACAGGGCTTCGTGGCTACACCTTC. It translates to CASSLLGGTGLRGYTF.

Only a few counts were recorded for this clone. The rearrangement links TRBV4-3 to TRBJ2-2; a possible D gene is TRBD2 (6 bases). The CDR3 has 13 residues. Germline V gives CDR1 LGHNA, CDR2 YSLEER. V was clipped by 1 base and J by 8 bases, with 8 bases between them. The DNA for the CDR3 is TGCGCCAGCAGCCAAGGGGGGGAAGGGGAGCTGTTTTTT. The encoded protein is CASSQGGEGELFF.

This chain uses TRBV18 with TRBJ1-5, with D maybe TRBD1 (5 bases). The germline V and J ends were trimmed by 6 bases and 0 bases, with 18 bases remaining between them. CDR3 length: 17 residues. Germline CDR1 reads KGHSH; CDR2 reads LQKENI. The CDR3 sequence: CASSRGGRGSSNQPQHF. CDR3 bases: TGTGCCAGCTCGAGAGGCGGGAGGGGCTCTAGCAATCAGCCCCAGCATTTT.

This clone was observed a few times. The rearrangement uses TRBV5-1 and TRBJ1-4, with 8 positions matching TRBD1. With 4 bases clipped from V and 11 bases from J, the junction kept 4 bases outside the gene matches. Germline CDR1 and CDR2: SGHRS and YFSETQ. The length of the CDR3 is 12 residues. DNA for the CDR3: TGCGCCAGCAGCCTCACAGGGGGTAAACTGTTTTTT. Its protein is CASSLTGGKLFF. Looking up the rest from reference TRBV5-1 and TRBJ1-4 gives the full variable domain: KAGVTQTPRYLIKTRGQQVTLSCSPISGHRSVSWYQQTPGQGLQFLFEYFSETQRNKGNFPGRFSGRQFSNSRSEMNVSTLELGDSALYLCASSLTGGKLFFGSGTQLSVL.

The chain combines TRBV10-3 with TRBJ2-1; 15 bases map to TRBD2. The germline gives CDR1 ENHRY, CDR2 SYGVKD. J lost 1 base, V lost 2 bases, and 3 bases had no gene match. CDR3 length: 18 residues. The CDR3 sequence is CAISEGLAGGPSYNEQFF. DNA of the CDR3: TGTGCCATCAGTGAGGGACTAGCGGGAGGGCCGTCCTACAATGAGCAGTTCTTC.

CDR3 nucleotide sequence: TGCACCAGCAGACAAGACAGGGAGGGAACAGATACGCAGTATTTT. Translation gives CTSRQDREGTDTQYF. This chain uses TRBV1 with TRBJ2-3; the D call in the table, TRBD2, was not verified against the DNA. TRBV1 represents a pseudogene. The length of the CDR3 is 15 residues.

DNA of the CDR3: TGTGCCAGCAGTTCGGACTCGGTGAGCGGGGGGGATGAGCAGTTCTTC. Amino acid sequence: CASSSDSVSGGDEQFF. The chain recombines TRBV6-5 with TRBJ2-1; TRBD2 matches at 10 bases. V dropped 4 bases and J dropped 8; count of bases not matched to a gene: 11. CDR1 is MNHEY, CDR2 SVGAGI, per germline. This CDR3 region has 16 residues.

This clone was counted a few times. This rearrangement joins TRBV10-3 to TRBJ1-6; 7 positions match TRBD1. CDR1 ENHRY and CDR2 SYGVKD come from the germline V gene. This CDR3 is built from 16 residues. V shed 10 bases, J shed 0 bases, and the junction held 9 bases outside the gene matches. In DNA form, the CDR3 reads TGTGCCAGTGGACAGGCCCAAAGCTCCTATAATTCACCCCTCCACTTT. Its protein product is CASGQAQSSYNSPLHF.

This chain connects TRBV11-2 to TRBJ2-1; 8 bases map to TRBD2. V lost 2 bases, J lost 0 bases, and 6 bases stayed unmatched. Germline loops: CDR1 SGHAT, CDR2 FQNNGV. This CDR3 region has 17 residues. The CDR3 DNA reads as TGTGCCAGCAGCTTAACCACTAGCGGAAGCTCCTACAATGAGCAGTTCTTC. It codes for CASSLTTSGSSYNEQFF.

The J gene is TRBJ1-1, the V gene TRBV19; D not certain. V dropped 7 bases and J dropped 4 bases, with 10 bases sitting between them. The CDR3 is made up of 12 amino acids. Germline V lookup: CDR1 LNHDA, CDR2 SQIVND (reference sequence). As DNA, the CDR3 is TGTGCCAGTACCTCCGCGTTCACTGAAGCTTTCTTT. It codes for CASTSAFTEAFF.

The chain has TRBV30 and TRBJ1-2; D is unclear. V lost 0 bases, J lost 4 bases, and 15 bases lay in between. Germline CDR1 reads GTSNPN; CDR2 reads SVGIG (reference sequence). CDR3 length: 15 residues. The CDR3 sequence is CAWSVLEGSSYGYTF. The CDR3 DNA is TGTGCCTGGAGTGTACTGGAGGGTAGTAGCTATGGCTACACCTTC.

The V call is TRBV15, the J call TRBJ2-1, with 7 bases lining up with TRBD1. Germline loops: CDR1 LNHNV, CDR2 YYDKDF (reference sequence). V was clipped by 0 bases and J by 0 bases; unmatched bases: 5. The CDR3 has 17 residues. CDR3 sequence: CATSRDLRDSSYNEQFF. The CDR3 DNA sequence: TGTGCCACCAGCAGAGATCTGAGGGACAGCTCCTACAATGAGCAGTTCTTC.

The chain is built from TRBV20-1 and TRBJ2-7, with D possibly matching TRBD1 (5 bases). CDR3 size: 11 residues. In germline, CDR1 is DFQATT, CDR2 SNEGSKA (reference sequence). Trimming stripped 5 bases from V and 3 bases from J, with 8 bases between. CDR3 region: CSAAQGYEQYF. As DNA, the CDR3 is TGCAGTGCTGCTCAGGGCTACGAGCAGTACTTC.

CDR3 amino acids: CASSQPGGGGETQYF. CDR3 DNA: TGTGCCAGCAGCCAACCAGGGGGCGGGGGAGAGACCCAGTACTTC. The chain employs TRBV7-9 and TRBJ2-5, with D maybe TRBD1 (8 bases). The ends were cut back, 5 bases at V and 4 bases at J, with 17 bases in the middle. CDR3 length: 15 amino acids. CDR1 and CDR2 (germline): SEHNR, FQNEAQ (reference sequence).

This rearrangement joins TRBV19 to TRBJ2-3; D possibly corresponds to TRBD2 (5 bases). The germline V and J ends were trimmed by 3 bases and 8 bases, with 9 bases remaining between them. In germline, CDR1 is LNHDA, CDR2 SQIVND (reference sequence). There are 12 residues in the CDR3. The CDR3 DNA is TGTGCCAGTAGTATGAGGGAGAGTACGCAGTATTTT. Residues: CASSMRESTQYF.

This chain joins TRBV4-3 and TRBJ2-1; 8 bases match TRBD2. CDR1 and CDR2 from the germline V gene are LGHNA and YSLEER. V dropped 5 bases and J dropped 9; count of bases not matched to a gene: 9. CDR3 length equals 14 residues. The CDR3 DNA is TGCGCCAGCAGCTTAGGACTAGCATTGACTGAGCAGTTCTTC. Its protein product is CASSLGLALTEQFF.

The CDR3 nucleotides are TGTGCCAGCAGCCAACAGGGTCCTCCTGGAGATACGCAGTATTTT. Translated: CASSQQGPPGDTQYF. The chain carries TRBV7-2 and TRBJ2-3; the D gene is possibly TRBD1 (6 bases). Germline CDR1 and CDR2: SGHTA and FQGNSA. CDR3 length: 15 residues. The ends were cut back, 5 bases at V and 5 bases at J, with 17 bases in the middle.

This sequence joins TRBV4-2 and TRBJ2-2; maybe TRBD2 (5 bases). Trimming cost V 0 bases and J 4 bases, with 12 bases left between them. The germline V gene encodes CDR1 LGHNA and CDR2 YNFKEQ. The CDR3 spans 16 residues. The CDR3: CASSQDVGVGTGELFF. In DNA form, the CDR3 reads TGTGCCAGCAGCCAAGATGTGGGAGTCGGCACCGGGGAGCTGTTTTTT.

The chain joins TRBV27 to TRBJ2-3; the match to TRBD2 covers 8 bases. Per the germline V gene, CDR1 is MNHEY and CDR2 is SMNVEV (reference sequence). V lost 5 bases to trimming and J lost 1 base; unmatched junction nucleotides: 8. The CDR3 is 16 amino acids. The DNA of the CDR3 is TGTGCCAGCAGTAGCCTATGGCGGGAGGGCACAGATACGCAGTATTTT. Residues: CASSSLWREGTDTQYF.

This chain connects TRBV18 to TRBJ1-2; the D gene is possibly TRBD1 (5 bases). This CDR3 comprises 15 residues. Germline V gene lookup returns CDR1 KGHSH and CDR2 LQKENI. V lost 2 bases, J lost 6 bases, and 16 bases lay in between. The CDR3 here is CASSPSPPGLDGYTF. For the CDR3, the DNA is TGTGCCAGCTCACCATCCCCCCCAGGGTTGGATGGCTACACCTTC.